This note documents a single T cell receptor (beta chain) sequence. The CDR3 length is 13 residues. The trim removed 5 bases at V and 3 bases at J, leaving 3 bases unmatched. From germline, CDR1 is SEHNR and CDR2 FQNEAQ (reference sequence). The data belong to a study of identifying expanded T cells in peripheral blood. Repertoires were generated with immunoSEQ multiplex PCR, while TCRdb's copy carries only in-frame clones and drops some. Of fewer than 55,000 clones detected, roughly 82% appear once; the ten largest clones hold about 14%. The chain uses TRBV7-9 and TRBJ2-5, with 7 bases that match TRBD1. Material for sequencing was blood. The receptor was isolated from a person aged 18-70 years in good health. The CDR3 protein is CASSRDSKETQYF. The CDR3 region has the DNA TGTGCCAGCAGCCGGGACAGTAAAGAGACCCAGTACTTC.